This TCR beta chain was sequenced for a study of cytomegalovirus exposure and HLA in healthy donors. Amplification used 60 Vbeta primers and 13 Jbeta primers. The data were produced by immunoSEQ multiplex PCR, yet TCRdb's version contains in-frame clones alone and is incomplete. In the table there are about 100,000 clones, roughly 74% of which are singletons. Only a few counts were recorded for this clone. V dropped 2 bases and J dropped 0 bases, with 8 bases sitting between them. Germline assignment: CDR1 SGHTA and CDR2 FQGNSA. The CDR3 extends over 15 amino acids. The receptor's source is a middle-aged woman in good health and CMV-seronegative. This chain links TRBV7-2 with TRBJ1-5; D unresolved. The specimen sequenced was PBMCs. CDR3 loop: CASSLTYGSNQPQHF. Written as DNA, the CDR3 is TGTGCCAGCAGCTTAACCTACGGTAGCAATCAGCCCCAGCATTTT. Full variable domain (missing parts from reference TRBV7-2 and TRBJ1-5): GAGVSQSPSNKVTEKGKDVELRCDPISGHTALYWYRQSLGQGLEFLIYFQGNSAPDKSGLPSDRFSAERTGGSVSTLTIQRTQQEDSAVYLCASSLTYGSNQPQHFGDGTRLSIL.